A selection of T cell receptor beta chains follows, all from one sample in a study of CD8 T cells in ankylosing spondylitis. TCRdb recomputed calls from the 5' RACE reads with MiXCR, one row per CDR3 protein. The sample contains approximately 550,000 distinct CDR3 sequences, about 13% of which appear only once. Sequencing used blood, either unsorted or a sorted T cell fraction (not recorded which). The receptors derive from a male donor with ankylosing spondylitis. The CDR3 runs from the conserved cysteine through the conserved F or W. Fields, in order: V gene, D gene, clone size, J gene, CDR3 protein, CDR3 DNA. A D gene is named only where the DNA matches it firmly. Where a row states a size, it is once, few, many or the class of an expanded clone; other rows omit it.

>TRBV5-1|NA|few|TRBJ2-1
CASRIEGVSYNEQFF
TGCGCCAGCCGTATCGAGGGCGTCTCCTACAATGAGCAGTTCTTC
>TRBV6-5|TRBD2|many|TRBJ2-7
CASSLAGGGSYEQYF
TGTGCCAGCAGTTTAGCGGGAGGAGGGTCCTACGAGCAGTACTTC
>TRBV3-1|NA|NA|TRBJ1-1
CASSHAFKDTEAFF
TGTGCCAGCAGCCACGCATTCAAGGACACTGAAGCTTTCTTT
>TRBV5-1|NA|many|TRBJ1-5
CASSLEGTGNQPQHF
TGCGCCAGCAGCTTGGAAGGGACGGGCAATCAGCCCCAGCATTTT
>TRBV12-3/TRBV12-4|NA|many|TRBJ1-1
CASSFGQGRNTEAFF
TGTGCCAGCAGTTTTGGGCAGGGACGGAACACTGAAGCTTTCTTT
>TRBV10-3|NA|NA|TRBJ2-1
CAISESSSSREEQFF
TGTGCCATCAGTGAGTCGAGCTCTTCGAGAGAGGAGCAGTTCTTC
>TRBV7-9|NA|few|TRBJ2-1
CASSLATVNEQFF
TGTGCCAGCAGCTTAGCGACTGTCAATGAGCAGTTCTTC
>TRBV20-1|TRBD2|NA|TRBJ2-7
CSARDGTSGRSEQYF
TGCAGTGCTAGAGATGGTACTAGCGGGAGGTCCGAGCAGTACTTC
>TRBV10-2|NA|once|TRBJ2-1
CASSISETYNEQFF
TGCGCCAGCAGCATAAGCGAGACCTACAATGAGCAGTTCTTC
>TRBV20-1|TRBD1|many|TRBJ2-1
CSVGSGGDPQFF
TGCAGTGTCGGGTCAGGGGGAGATCCCCAGTTCTTC
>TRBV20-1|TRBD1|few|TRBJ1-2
CSARPDRSYGYTF
TGCAGTGCTAGACCGGACAGGAGTTATGGCTACACCTTC
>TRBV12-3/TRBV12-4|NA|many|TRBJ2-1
CASSPDRSNEQFF
TGTGCCAGCAGTCCCGACAGGAGTAATGAGCAGTTCTTC
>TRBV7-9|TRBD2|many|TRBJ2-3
CASSLATSGNTDTQYF
TGTGCCAGCAGCTTAGCTACTAGCGGCAACACAGATACGCAGTATTTT
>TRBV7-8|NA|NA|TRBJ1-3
CASSLLVVSGNTIYF
TGTGCCAGCAGCTTACTGGTGGTCTCTGGAAACACCATATATTTT
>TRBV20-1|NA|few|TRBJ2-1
CSALSNEQFF
TGCAGTGCTCTCTCCAATGAGCAGTTCTTC
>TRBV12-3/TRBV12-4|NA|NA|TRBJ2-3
CASRLQGSDTQYF
TGTGCCAGCAGGTTACAGGGCTCGGATACGCAGTATTTT
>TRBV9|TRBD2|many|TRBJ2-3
CASSLSGGGADTQYF
TGTGCCAGCAGCCTTAGCGGGGGGGGTGCAGATACGCAGTATTTT